The sequence of this TCR beta chain was determined in a study of Graves' ophthalmopathy and Graves' hyperthyroidism. Study-wide background: Stable hyperthyroidism denotes an absence of ophthalmopathy throughout 18 months of follow-up.

Many counts were recorded for this clonotype. As yet, its antigen is unknown. Amplified TCR beta CDR3 regions were obtained using RNA transcripts as template. The library came from an HTBI-primed first-round RT-PCR and a second-round multiplex PCR. TCRdb analysed the multiplex PCR reads with MiXCR anew, one entry per CDR3 protein. The table has around 590,000 distinct CDR3 sequences, approximately 37% seen once. People with hyperthyroidism were aged 18 to 65 and newly diagnosed, under 2 months' duration. Findings of the study overall: Blood repertoires reportedly contained most expanded thyroid clonotypes above 0.001 frequency. Stable hyperthyroidism and ophthalmopathy were told apart by a 13-signature model, which achieved around 90% sensitivity and nearly 84% specificity.

Germline lookup yields CDR1 LGHNA and CDR2 YNFKEQ. This CDR3 contains 14 residues. Unmatched junction bases numbered 9, after V lost 9 bases and J lost 4 bases. Sequenced material: peripheral blood or thyroid tissue (not recorded which). This TCR came from an adult man with Graves' hyperthyroidism. The chain combines TRBV4-2 with TRBJ1-1, with TRBD1 matching over 9 bases. CDR3 region: CASSIQGARTEAFF. The CDR3 coding sequence is TGTGCCAGTAGTATACAGGGGGCGCGCACTGAAGCTTTCTTT.